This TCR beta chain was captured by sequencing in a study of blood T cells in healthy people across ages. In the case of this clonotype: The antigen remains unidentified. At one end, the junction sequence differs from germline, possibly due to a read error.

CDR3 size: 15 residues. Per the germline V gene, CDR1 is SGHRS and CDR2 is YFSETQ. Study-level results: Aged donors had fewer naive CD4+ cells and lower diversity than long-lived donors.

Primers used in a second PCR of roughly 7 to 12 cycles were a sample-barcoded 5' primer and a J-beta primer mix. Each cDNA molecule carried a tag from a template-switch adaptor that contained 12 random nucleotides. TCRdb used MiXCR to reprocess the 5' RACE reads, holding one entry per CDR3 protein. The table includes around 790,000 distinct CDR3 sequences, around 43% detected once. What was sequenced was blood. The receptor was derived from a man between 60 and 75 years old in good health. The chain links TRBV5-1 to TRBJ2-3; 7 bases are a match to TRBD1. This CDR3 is CASSLWGQNTDTQYF. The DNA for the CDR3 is TGTGCCAGCAGTTTATGGGGACAGAACACAGATACGCAGTATTTT.